The rows below give T cell receptor beta chains drawn from one sample of a study of blood T cells in healthy people across ages. TCRdb fed the 5' RACE reads into MiXCR, producing one record per CDR3 protein. This sample has about 400,000 distinct CDR3 sequences; approximately 52% occur once, and the top ten carry 45% to 55%. Sequenced input: blood. These receptors were taken from a man between 60 and 75 years old in good health. CDR3s include the opening cysteine and the closing phenylalanine or tryptophan. Fields, in order: CDR3 protein, CDR3 DNA, V gene, clone size, J gene, D gene. A D gene is named only where the DNA matches it firmly. Not every row has a clone size; where given, it reads once, few, many or a size class.

CASTPGPSQETQYF,TGTGCCAGCACTCCGGGGCCTAGCCAAGAGACCCAGTACTTC,TRBV11-2,few,TRBJ2-5,NA
CASSLNRERAFEQFF,TGTGCCAGCAGCTTGAACCGGGAGCGAGCGTTTGAGCAGTTCTTC,TRBV7-2,NA,TRBJ2-1,NA
CASSLMTGGPYNEQFF,TGTGCCAGCAGCCTTATGACAGGGGGGCCCTACAATGAGCAGTTCTTC,TRBV5-6,few,TRBJ2-1,TRBD1
CASSASGVLDEQFF,TGTGCCAGCAGCGCGAGCGGGGTCCTCGATGAGCAGTTCTTC,TRBV9,once,TRBJ2-1,TRBD2
CATSYREETQYF,TGTGCCACCAGCTACAGGGAAGAGACCCAGTACTTC,TRBV5-4,NA,TRBJ2-5,NA
CASSKKGATSGNNEQYF,TGTGCCAGCAGCAAAAAAGGAGCCACTAGCGGGAACAACGAGCAGTACTTC,TRBV3-1,NA,TRBJ2-7,TRBD2
CASRQDRGKGYNEQFF,TGTGCCAGCAGACAGGACAGGGGGAAGGGGTACAATGAGCAGTTCTTC,TRBV7-2,NA,TRBJ2-1,TRBD1
CSVAAGYSYNEQFF,TGCAGCGTTGCGGCGGGATACTCCTACAATGAGCAGTTCTTC,TRBV29-1,NA,TRBJ2-1,NA
CASSYFSVLTDTQYF,TGTGCCAGCAGTTACTTTAGCGTGCTCACAGATACGCAGTATTTT,TRBV6-2/TRBV6-3,NA,TRBJ2-3,NA
CAWSPDLAVGKLFF,TGTGCCTGGAGTCCCGATCTAGCAGTCGGAAAACTGTTTTTT,TRBV30,NA,TRBJ1-4,NA
CASSRRGSSYEQYF,TGTGCCAGCAGTCGAAGGGGCAGCTCCTACGAGCAGTACTTC,TRBV6-2/TRBV6-3,NA,TRBJ2-7,NA
CSAVRTGGVNEQFF,TGCAGTGCTGTTCGGACAGGGGGCGTTAATGAGCAGTTCTTC,TRBV20-1,NA,TRBJ2-1,TRBD1
CASSLRGAPGYNEQFF,TGTGCCAGCAGTTTAAGGGGGGCTCCAGGCTACAATGAGCAGTTCTTC,TRBV27,NA,TRBJ2-1,NA
CASSSPGRNNEQFF,TGTGCCAGCAGTTCTCCGGGGCGTAACAATGAGCAGTTCTTC,TRBV6-5,NA,TRBJ2-1,NA
CSVAEPQETQYF,TGCAGCGTTGCCGAGCCCCAAGAGACCCAGTACTTC,TRBV29-1,many,TRBJ2-5,NA
CSATGLAGDIYEQYF,TGCAGTGCTACGGGACTAGCGGGAGATATCTACGAGCAGTACTTC,TRBV20-1,NA,TRBJ2-7,TRBD2
CASSLSGGGSYEQYF,TGCGCCAGCAGCTTGTCAGGGGGAGGCTCCTACGAGCAGTACTTC,TRBV5-1,many,TRBJ2-7,NA
CASEDRAGAKNIQYF,TGTGCCAGCGAAGACAGGGCGGGGGCCAAAAACATTCAGTACTTC,TRBV6-2/TRBV6-3,NA,TRBJ2-4,NA